The 5 T cell receptor beta chains below come from one sample, sequenced in a study of T-cell memory formation after mild COVID-19. TCRdb independently ran MiXCR on the 5' RACE reads; one entry per CDR3 protein. Altogether 110,000 or so distinct CDR3 sequences are present, roughly 20% being singletons, with the ten largest covering roughly 37%. The sequenced sample was PBMCs or a T cell subset sorted from them (not recorded which). These receptor sequences come from a man aged 18 to 29 who had mild COVID-19 (a few samples of this study predate the infection). Cell type and time point are not known.

The chain employs TRBV4-1 and TRBJ2-7, with D unresolved. The CDR3 runs 16 residues. V was shortened by 2 bases and J by 2 bases, with 16 bases between the two germline ends. Germline-derived CDR1 and CDR2 are MGHRA and YSYEKL. CDR3 residues: CASSQRSLDGTYEQYF. The CDR3 bases are TGCGCCAGCAGCCAAAGGTCCCTGGACGGAACCTACGAGCAGTACTTC.

J is TRBJ2-1 and V is TRBV7-9; D gene unclear. The CDR3 covers 15 residues. Germline values: CDR1 SEHNR, CDR2 FQNEAQ (reference sequence). V was trimmed by 5 bases and J by 2 bases, leaving 13 bases between them. The CDR3 DNA follows: TGTGCCAGCAGCCTACCACTGAGCCCCTACAATGAGCAGTTCTTC. It translates to CASSLPLSPYNEQFF.

The genes are TRBV7-9 and TRBJ2-1; no firm D call. This CDR3 is 12 amino acids long. Germline CDR1 reads SEHNR; CDR2 reads FQNEAQ (reference sequence). V lost 0 bases and J lost 8, with 5 bases in between. CDR3 sequence (DNA): TGTGCCAGCAGCTTAGCGAGCTATGAGCAGTTCTTC. Protein sequence: CASSLASYEQFF. Complete variable domain (other parts from reference TRBV7-9 and TRBJ2-1): DTGVSQNPRHKITKRGQNVTFRCDPISEHNRLYWYRQTLGQGPEFLTYFQNEAQLEKSRLLSDRFSAERPKGSFSTLEIQRTEQGDSAMYLCASSLASYEQFFGPGTRLTVL.

The chain has TRBV9 and TRBJ2-3; 16 positions agree with TRBD2. V shed 1 base, J shed 6 bases, and the junction held 5 bases outside the gene matches. Germline values: CDR1 SGDLS, CDR2 YYNGEE. The CDR3 runs to 17 residues. CDR3 protein: CASSVLGTSGGADTQYF. The CDR3 DNA reads as TGTGCCAGCAGCGTATTGGGGACTAGCGGGGGGGCGGATACGCAGTATTTT.

The V call is TRBV7-9, the J call TRBJ2-1; D is unresolved. V lost 1 base, J lost 5 bases, and 9 bases lay in between. Germline values: CDR1 SEHNR, CDR2 FQNEAQ (reference sequence). The CDR3 consists of 14 residues. The CDR3 bases are TGTGCCAGCAGCTTAGTGGTGAATCACAATGAGCAGTTCTTC. It is translated as CASSLVVNHNEQFF.